This entry lists 4 T cell receptor beta chains sequenced from one sample in a study of blood T cell repertoires in COVID-19. Profiling relied on immunoSEQ multiplex PCR, and the TCRdb table lists in-frame clones only, not all of them. The repertoire has around 270,000 clones, about 89% of them found once; the top ten carry around 0.8%. Sequencing input: peripheral blood. The receptors originated from a man aged 25-40 years with acute or convalescent COVID-19.

This clone occurred once. The chain recombines TRBV3-1 (or the pseudogene TRBV3-2) with TRBJ1-5, with 9 positions matching TRBD1. The length of the CDR3 is 15 residues. V was pared by 2 bases and J by 5 bases, with 4 bases of the junction left unmatched. Germline V lookup: CDR1 LGHDT, CDR2 YNNKEL (reference sequence). The CDR3 nucleotides read TGTGCCAGCAGCCAATCCGACAGGGGGTATCAGCCCCAGCATTTT. Translated, it gives CASSQSDRGYQPQHF.

The chain uses TRBV6-1 and TRBJ2-1; 8 nucleotides match TRBD2. The germline V gene has CDR1 MNHNS and CDR2 SASEGT. The CDR3 is 15 residues long. Trimming took 3 bases from V and 9 from J; bases not matched to a gene: 10. The CDR3 nucleotides are TGTGCCAGCAGTGATGTTTGGTGGACTAGCCTTGAGCAGTTCTTC. It translates to CASSDVWWTSLEQFF.

The chain uses TRBV27 and TRBJ2-1; 10 nucleotides agree with TRBD2. The length of the CDR3 is 14 residues. Germline V CDR1 and CDR2: MNHEY, SMNVEV (reference sequence). The J segment lost 6 bases and the V segment lost 6 bases, leaving 5 bases of the junction unmatched. The CDR3: CASSRLAGRNEQFF. In DNA form, the CDR3 reads TGTGCCAGCAGCCGACTAGCGGGTCGCAATGAGCAGTTCTTC.

The chain couples TRBV6-1 to TRBJ1-3; a possible D gene is TRBD1 (6 bases). CDR1 and CDR2 from the germline V gene are MNHNS and SASEGT. This CDR3 comprises 14 residues. The V gene lost 1 base and the J gene lost 6 bases, with 10 bases spanning the gap. CDR3 DNA: TGTGCCAGCAGTGAAGGGGGGCACGAAAACACCATATATTTT. This sequence encodes CASSEGGHENTIYF.